This record looks at one TCR beta chain sequence and its context. After re-calling the 5' RACE reads, TCRdb lists one entry per CDR3 protein, DNA absent. This sample's clone table lists approximately 400,000 distinct CDR3 sequences. The data originate from a study of monozygotic twins with inflammatory bowel disease. Germline-derived CDR1 and CDR2 are DFQATT and SNEGSKA (reference sequence). The CDR3 covers 15 residues. Sequencing was carried out using blood. The clonotype was recovered from a human donor with ulcerative colitis or Crohn's disease, or a healthy co-twin of an affected twin (not recorded which). V usage is TRBV20-1 and J usage is TRBJ1-4; TCRdb indicates TRBD1, and absent DNA this call remains unverified. The CDR3 is CSASRGTTTNEKLFF.